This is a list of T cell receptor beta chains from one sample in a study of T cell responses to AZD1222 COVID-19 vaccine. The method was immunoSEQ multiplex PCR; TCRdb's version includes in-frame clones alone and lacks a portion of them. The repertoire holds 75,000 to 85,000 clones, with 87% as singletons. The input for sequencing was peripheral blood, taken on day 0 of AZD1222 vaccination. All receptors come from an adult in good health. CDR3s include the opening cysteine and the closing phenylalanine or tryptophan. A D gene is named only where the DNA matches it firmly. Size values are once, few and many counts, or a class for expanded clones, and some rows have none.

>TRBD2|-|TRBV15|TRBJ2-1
TGTGCCACCAGCAGAGCGTTAGCGGGAGGTGCGAATGAGCAGTTCTTC
CATSRALAGGANEQFF
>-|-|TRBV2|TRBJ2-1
TGTGCCAGCAGGGAGCGGATCTCCTACAATGAGCAGTTCTTC
CASRERISYNEQFF
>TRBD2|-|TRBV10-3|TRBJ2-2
TGTGCCATCAGTGGTTCTAGCGGGACCGGGGAGCTGTTTTTT
CAISGSSGTGELFF
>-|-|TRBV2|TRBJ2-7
TGTGCCAGCAGGCGGCAGGCCTACGAGCAGTACTTC
CASRRQAYEQYF
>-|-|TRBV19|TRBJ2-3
TGTGCCAGTAGTATTCAGGGGGGAGATACGCAGTATTTT
CASSIQGGDTQYF
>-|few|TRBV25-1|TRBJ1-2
TGTGCCAGCAGTGACCCACAGGGTAGTAACTATGGCTACACCTTC
CASSDPQGSNYGYTF
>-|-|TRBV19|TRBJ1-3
TGTGCCAGTACCACAACGGGGAGCTCTGGAAACACCATATATTTT
CASTTTGSSGNTIYF
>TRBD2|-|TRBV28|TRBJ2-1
TGTGCCAGCAGTTCCGGGCTAGCGGGCAATGAGCAGTTCTTC
CASSSGLAGNEQFF
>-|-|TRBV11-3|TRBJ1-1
TGTGCCAGCAGCAAAAACATGAACACTGAAGCTTTCTTT
CASSKNMNTEAFF
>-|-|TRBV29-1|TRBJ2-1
TGCAGCTCGGGTGACAATGAGCAGTTCTTC
CSSGDNEQFF
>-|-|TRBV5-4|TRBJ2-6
TGTGCCAGCAGCATCGACGGGACTGGGGCCAACGTCCTGACTTTC
CASSIDGTGANVLTF
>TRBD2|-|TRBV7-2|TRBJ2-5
TGTGCCAGCGTGGTACTAGCGGGAGCTGAGACCCAGTACTTC
CASVVLAGAETQYF
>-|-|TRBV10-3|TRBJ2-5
TGTGCCATCAGCAAAGGCCGGGGTGGAGAGACCCAGTACTTC
CAISKGRGGETQYF
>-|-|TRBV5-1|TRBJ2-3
TGCGCCAGCAGCCCGAACGTGCGGGGCGGGGATACGCAGTATTTT
CASSPNVRGGDTQYF
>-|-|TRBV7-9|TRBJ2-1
TGTGCCAGCAGCTTGTCAGGCGGGCATTCCTACAATGAGCAGTTCTTC
CASSLSGGHSYNEQFF
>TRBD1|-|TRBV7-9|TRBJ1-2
TGTGCCAGCAGCTTACGGGCCCGAGGCAGGGGGCTAGGTGGCTACACCTTC
CASSLRARGRGLGGYTF
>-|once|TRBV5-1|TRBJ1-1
TGCGCCAGCAGCTTGGCCGGTACGAACACTGAAGCTTTCTTT
CASSLAGTNTEAFF
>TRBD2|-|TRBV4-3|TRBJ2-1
TGCGCCAGCAGTCCAAGCGGGAGAGAGGAAAATGAGCAGTTCTTC
CASSPSGREENEQFF
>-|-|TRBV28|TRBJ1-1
TGTGCCAGCAGTTTACCGGAAATGAACACTGAAGCTTTCTTT
CASSLPEMNTEAFF
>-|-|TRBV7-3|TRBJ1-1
TGTGCCAGCAGCTTAAGCGCCGGGGCTGAAGCTTTCTTT
CASSLSAGAEAFF
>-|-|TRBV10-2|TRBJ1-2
TGCGCCAGCAGTGAGGGGGGATATGGCTACACCTTC
CASSEGGYGYTF
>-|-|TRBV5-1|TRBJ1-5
TGCGCCAGCAGCTTGGAGGGCTACAATCAGCCCCAGCATTTT
CASSLEGYNQPQHF
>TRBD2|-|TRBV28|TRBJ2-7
TGTGCCAGCAGTTCACCGGGACTAGCGGGAGGGAGCTCCTACGAGCAGTACTTC
CASSSPGLAGGSSYEQYF
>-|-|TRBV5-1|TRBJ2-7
TGCGCCAGCAGCCAACGATCGACCCCGGACGGGGAGCAGTACTTC
CASSQRSTPDGEQYF
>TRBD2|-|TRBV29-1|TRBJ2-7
TGCAGCGTTGAGACTAGCGGGATTTCCTACGAGCAGTACTTC
CSVETSGISYEQYF
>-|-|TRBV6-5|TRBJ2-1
TGTGCCAGCAGAGACAATACAGGGTTGGATGAGCAGTTCTTC
CASRDNTGLDEQFF
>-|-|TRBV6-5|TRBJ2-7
TGTGCCAGCAGTTACGCAGCCGAGCAGTACTTC
CASSYAAEQYF
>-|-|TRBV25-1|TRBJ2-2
TGTGCCAGCGCCGGGACTCCTGTCGGGGAGCTGTTTTTT
CASAGTPVGELFF
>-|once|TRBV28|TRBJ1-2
TGTGCCACCCGTTCCGGGGCTAACTATGGCTACACCTTC
CATRSGANYGYTF
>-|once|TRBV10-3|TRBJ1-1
TGTGCCACCACAGTGGGTAGTGGAATGAACACTGAAGCTTTCTTT
CATTVGSGMNTEAFF